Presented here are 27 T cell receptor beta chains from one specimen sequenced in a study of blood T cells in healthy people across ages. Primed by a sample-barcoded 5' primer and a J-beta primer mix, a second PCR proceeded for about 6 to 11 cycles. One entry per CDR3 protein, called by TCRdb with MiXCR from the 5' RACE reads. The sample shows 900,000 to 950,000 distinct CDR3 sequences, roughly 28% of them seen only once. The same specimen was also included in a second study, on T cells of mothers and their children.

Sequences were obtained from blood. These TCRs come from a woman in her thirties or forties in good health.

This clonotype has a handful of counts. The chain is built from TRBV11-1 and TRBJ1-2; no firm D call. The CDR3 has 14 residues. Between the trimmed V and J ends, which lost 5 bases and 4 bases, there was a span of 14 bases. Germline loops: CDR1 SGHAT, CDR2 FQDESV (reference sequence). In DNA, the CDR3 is TGTGCCAGCAGCGGCAGGCGAGGGTCCTATGGCTACACCTTC. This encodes CASSGRRGSYGYTF.

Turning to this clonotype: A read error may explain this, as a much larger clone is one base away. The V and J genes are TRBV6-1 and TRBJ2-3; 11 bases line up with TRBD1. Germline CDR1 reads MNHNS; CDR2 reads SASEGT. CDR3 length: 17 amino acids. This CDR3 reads CACSGDWTGGFADTQYF. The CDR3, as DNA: TGTGCCTGCAGTGGGGACTGGACAGGGGGCTTCGCAGATACGCAGTATTTT.

CDR3 DNA: TGTGCCAGCAGCGTAGCCTTAAGGGAGAATGAGCAGTTCTTC. Its translation: CASSVALRENEQFF. The chain links TRBV9 to TRBJ2-1; weak D call: TRBD2 (5 bases). Germline CDR1 SGDLS, CDR2 YYNGEE. The CDR3 spans 14 residues. Trimming cost V 0 bases and J 7 bases, with 11 bases left between them.

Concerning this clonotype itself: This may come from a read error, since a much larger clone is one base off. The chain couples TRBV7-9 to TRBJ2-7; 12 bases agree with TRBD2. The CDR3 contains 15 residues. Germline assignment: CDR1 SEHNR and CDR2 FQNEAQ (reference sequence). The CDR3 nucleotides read TGTACCAGCAGCGGGACTAGCGGGTCAAACTACGAGCAGTACTTC. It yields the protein CTSSGTSGSNYEQYF.

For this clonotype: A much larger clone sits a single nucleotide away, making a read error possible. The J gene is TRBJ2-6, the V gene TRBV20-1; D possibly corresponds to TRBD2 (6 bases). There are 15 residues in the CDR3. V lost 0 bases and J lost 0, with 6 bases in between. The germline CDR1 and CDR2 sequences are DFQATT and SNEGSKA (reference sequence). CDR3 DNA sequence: TGCAGTGCTAGAGAGGGAGGCTCTGGGGCCAACGTCCTGACTTTC. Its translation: CSAREGGSGANVLTF.

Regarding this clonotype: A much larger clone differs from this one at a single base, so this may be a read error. The CDR3, as DNA: TGTGCCAGCAGTGACTCACCGGGGGGGAGTTCCAATGAGCAGGTCTTC. It codes for CASSDSPGGSSNEQVF. The chain links TRBV6-4 to TRBJ2-7; TRBD2 aligns across 8 bases. Per germline, CDR1 MRHNA and CDR2 SNTAGT. The CDR3 has 16 amino acids.

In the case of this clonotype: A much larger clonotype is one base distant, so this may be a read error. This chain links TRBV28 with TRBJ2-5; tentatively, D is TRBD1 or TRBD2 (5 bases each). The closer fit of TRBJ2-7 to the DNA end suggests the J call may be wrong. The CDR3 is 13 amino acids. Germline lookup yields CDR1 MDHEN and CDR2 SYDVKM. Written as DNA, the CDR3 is TGTGTCAGCTATAACGGTGGGGGTGGCGAGCAGTACTTC. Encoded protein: CVSYNGGGGEQYF.

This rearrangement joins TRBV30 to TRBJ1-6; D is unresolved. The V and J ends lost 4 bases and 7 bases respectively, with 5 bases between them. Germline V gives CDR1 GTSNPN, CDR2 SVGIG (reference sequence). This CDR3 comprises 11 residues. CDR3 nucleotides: TGTGCCTGGAATAGGAATTCACCCCTCCACTTT. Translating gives CAWNRNSPLHF.

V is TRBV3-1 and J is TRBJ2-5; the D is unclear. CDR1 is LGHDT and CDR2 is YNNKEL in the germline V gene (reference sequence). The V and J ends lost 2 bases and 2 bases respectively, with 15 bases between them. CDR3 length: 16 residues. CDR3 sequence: CASSQPGRNLQETQYF. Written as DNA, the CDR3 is TGTGCCAGCAGCCAACCGGGTCGAAACCTACAAGAGACCCAGTACTTC.

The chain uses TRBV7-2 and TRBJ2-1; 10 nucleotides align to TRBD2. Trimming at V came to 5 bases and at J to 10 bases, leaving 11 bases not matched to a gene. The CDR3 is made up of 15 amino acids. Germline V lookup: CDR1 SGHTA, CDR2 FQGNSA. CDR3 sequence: CTSSPQLAGKQEQFF. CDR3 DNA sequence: TGTACCAGCAGCCCCCAACTAGCGGGGAAACAGGAGCAGTTCTTC.

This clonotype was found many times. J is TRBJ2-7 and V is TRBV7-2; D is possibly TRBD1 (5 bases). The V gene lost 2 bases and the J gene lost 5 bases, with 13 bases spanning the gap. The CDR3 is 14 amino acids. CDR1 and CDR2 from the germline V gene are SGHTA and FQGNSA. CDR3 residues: CASSLTQQGDEQYF. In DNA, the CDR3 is TGTGCCAGCAGCTTAACCCAGCAGGGTGACGAGCAGTACTTC.

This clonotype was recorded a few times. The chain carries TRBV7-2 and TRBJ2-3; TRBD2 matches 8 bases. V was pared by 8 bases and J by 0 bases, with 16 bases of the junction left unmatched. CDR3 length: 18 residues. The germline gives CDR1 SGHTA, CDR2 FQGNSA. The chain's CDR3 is CASGPRAGGFSSTDTQYF. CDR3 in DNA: TGTGCCAGCGGGCCACGGGCGGGGGGATTTTCTAGCACAGATACGCAGTATTTT. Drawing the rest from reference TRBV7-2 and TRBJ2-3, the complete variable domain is GAGVSQSPSNKVTEKGKDVELRCDPISGHTALYWYRQSLGQGLEFLIYFQGNSAPDKSGLPSDRFSAERTGGSVSTLTIQRTQQEDSAVYLCASGPRAGGFSSTDTQYFGPGTRLTVL.

The chain's CDR3 is CASSVDGTGGDTQYF. The CDR3 bases are TGTGCCAGCAGCGTAGACGGGACAGGGGGAGATACGCAGTATTTT. The chain recombines TRBV9 with TRBJ2-3; 11 positions agree with TRBD1. Germline V gene sequence: CDR1 SGDLS, CDR2 YYNGEE. The CDR3 length is 15 residues. The J segment lost 5 bases and the V segment lost 0 bases, leaving 2 bases of the junction unmatched. Looking up the rest from reference TRBV9 and TRBJ2-3 gives the full variable domain: DSGVTQTPKHLITATGQRVTLRCSPRSGDLSVYWYQQSLDQGLQFLIQYYNGEERAKGNILERFSAQQFPDLHSELNLSSLELGDSALYFCASSVDGTGGDTQYFGPGTRLTVL.

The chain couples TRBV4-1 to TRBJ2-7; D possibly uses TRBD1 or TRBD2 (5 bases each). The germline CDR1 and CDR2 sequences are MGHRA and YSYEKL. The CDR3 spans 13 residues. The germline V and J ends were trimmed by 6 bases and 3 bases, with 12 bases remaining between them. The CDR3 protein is CASSGDGNYEQYF. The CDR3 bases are TGCGCCAGCAGTGGGGACGGCAACTACGAGCAGTACTTC.

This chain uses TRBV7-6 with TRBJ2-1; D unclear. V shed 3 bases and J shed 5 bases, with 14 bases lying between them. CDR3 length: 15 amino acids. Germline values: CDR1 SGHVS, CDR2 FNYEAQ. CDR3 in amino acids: CASSLGFLVDNEQFF. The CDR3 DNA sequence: TGTGCCAGCAGCTTGGGATTTTTAGTGGACAATGAGCAGTTCTTC.

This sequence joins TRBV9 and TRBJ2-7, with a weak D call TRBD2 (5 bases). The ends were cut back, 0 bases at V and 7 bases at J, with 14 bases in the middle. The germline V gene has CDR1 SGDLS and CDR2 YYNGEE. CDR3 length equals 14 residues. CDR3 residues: CASSVGLEPGEQYF. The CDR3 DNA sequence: TGTGCCAGCAGCGTAGGGCTTGAACCGGGGGAGCAGTACTTC.

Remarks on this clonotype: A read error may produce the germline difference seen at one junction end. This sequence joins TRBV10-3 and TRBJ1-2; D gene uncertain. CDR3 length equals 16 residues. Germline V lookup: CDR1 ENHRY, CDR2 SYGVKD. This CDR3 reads CATSEPSEGLVYGYTF. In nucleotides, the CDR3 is TGTGCCACCAGTGAGCCCAGCGAGGGCCTGGTATATGGCTACACCTTC.

CDR3 amino acids: CASSHRRNTGELFF. The CDR3 coding sequence is TGTGCCAGCTCCCATCGTAGGAACACCGGGGAGCTGTTTTTT. The rearrangement uses TRBV28 and TRBJ2-2, with D unclear. CDR1 MDHEN and CDR2 SYDVKM come from the germline V gene. V lost 8 bases, J lost 1 base, and 11 bases lay in between. The CDR3 spans 14 residues.

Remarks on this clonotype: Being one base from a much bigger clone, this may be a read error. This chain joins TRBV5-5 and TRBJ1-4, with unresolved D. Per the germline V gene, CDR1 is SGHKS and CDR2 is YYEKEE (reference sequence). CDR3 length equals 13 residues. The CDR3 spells CAISLPTNEKLFF. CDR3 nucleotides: TGTGCCATCAGCTTGCCCACAAATGAAAAACTGTTTTTT.

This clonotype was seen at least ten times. The CDR3 spells CSAEPPAGGFSETQYF. The CDR3 bases are TGCAGTGCCGAACCTCCGGCAGGGGGCTTCTCAGAGACCCAGTACTTC. The genes are TRBV20-1 and TRBJ2-5, with 8 bases lining up with TRBD1. The CDR3 runs 16 residues. Per germline, CDR1 DFQATT and CDR2 SNEGSKA (reference sequence). The trim removed 6 bases at V and 4 bases at J, leaving 16 bases unmatched.

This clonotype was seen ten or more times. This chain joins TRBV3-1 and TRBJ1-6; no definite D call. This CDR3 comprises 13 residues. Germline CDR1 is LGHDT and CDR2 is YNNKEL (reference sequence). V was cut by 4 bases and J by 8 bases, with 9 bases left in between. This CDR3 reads CASSPRTDSPLHF. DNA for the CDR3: TGTGCCAGCAGCCCACGGACGGATTCACCCCTCCACTTT.

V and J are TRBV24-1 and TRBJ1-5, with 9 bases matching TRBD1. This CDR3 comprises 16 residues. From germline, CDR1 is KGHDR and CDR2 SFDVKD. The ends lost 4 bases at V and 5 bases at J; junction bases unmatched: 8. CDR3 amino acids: CATSEEDRGPDQPQHF. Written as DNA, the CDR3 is TGTGCCACCAGTGAGGAGGACAGGGGCCCAGATCAGCCCCAGCATTTT.

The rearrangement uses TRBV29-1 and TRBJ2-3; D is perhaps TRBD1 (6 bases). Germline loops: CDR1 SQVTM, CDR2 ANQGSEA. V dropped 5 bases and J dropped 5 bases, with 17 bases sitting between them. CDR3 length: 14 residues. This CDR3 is CSVFIRLGGDTQYF. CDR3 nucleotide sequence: TGCAGCGTTTTTATACGGTTAGGGGGAGATACGCAGTATTTT.

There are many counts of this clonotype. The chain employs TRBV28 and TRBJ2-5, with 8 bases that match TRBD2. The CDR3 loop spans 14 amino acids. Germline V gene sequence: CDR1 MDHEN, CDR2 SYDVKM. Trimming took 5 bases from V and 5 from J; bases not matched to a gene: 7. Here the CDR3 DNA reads TGTGCCAGCAGTGCGGGGGGTCATGGGGAGACCCAGTACTTC. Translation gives CASSAGGHGETQYF.

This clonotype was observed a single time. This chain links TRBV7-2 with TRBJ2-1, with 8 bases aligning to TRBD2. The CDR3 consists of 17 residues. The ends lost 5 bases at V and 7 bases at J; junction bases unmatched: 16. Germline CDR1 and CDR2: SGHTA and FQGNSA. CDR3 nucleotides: TGTGCCAGCAGCCCTAAAGATCACGGGGGGGCAGGGAATGAGCAGTTCTTC. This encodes CASSPKDHGGAGNEQFF.

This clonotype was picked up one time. Written as DNA, the CDR3 is TGTGCCAGCAGCGCATACAGGGGGTCTGGGGCCAACGTCCTGACTTTC. This encodes CASSAYRGSGANVLTF. The genes are TRBV7-8 and TRBJ2-6, with TRBD1 identical over 8 bases. Trimming cost V 5 bases and J 1 base; bases outside gene matches: 4. The CDR3 runs 16 residues. Germline lookup yields CDR1 SGHVS and CDR2 FQNEAQ. Combining the CDR3 with reference TRBV7-8 and TRBJ2-6 gives the whole variable domain GAGVSQSPRYKVAKRGQDVALRCDPISGHVSLFWYQQALGQGPEFLTYFQNEAQLDKSGLPSDRFFAERPEGSVSTLKIQRTQQEDSAVYLCASSAYRGSGANVLTFGAGSRLTVL.

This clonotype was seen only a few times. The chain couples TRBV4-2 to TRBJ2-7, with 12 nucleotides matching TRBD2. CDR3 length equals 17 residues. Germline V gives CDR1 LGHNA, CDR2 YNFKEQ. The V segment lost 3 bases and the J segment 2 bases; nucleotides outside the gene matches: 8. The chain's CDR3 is CASSHGGSSGGAYEQYF. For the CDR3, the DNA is TGTGCCAGCAGCCACGGCGGCTCTAGCGGGGGGGCCTACGAGCAGTACTTC.